The 29 T cell receptor beta chains below all came from one sample that was sequenced in a study of T cell repertoires in cytomegalovirus infection. TCRdb reprocessed the reads with MiXCR, giving one entry per CDR3 protein. The sample has about 330,000 distinct CDR3 sequences; nearly 35% are singletons. These receptors are not linked to any known antigen. This specimen was cultured PBMCs, taken from culture after CMV antigen stimulation. These receptors all stem from a human donor in good health (CMV status not recorded). Some clones in this sample may be carry-over from other donors' samples.

CDR3 in amino acids: CASSQLDGIIYEQYF. In DNA form, the CDR3 reads TGTGCCAGCTCCCAACTGGACGGAATAATCTACGAGCAGTACTTC. This sequence joins TRBV18 and TRBJ2-7; the D is unclear. Trimming left V 6 bases short and J 3 bases short, with 18 bases between. Germline V gives CDR1 KGHSH, CDR2 LQKENI. CDR3 length: 15 amino acids.

The chain employs TRBV6-8 and TRBJ1-1; unclear D gene. Looked up from germline, CDR1 is MNHGY and CDR2 is SAAAGT. Trimming removed 6 bases at V and 4 bases at J, with 12 bases between. This CDR3 comprises 13 residues. CDR3 residues: CASSIRRFTEAFF. CDR3 coding DNA: TGTGCCAGCAGCATTAGGCGTTTCACTGAAGCTTTCTTT.

In its sample, this clonotype was seen a few times. This rearrangement joins TRBV4-1 to TRBJ2-2; weak D call: TRBD1 (6 bases). V was pared by 4 bases and J by 5 bases, with 8 bases between. Germline CDR1 and CDR2: MGHRA and YSYEKL. This CDR3 is 13 amino acids long. The CDR3 DNA is TGCGCCAGCAGCCCACAGGGAACCGGGGAGCTGTTTTTT. It encodes CASSPQGTGELFF.

The chain has TRBV11-2 and TRBJ2-2; possible D gene TRBD2, 5 bases. In germline, CDR1 is SGHAT, CDR2 FQNNGV. The CDR3 length is 16 residues. V was trimmed by 0 bases and J by 3 bases, leaving 11 bases between them. The CDR3 reads CASSLEGSVDTGELFF. Here the CDR3 DNA reads TGTGCCAGCAGCTTAGAGGGTAGCGTCGACACCGGGGAGCTGTTTTTT.

In this sample, this clonotype turned up a few times. Here the CDR3 reads CASSLAGGINYGYTF. In nucleotides, the CDR3 is TGTGCCAGCAGCTTAGCGGGCGGAATTAACTATGGCTACACCTTC. V and J are TRBV7-2 and TRBJ1-2; D remains ambiguous. Germline CDR1 reads SGHTA; CDR2 reads FQGNSA. V shed 0 bases and J shed 1 base, with 9 bases lying between them. The CDR3 length is 15 residues.

The V gene is TRBV7-9, the J gene TRBJ2-7; D remains ambiguous. CDR1 is SEHNR and CDR2 is FQNEAQ in the germline V gene (reference sequence). The CDR3 extends over 15 amino acids. V lost 0 bases and J 3 bases, leaving 12 bases between the germline ends. This CDR3 is CASSLADIQFYEQYF. CDR3 nucleotide sequence: TGTGCCAGCAGCTTAGCAGACATACAATTCTACGAGCAGTACTTC.

V is TRBV6-1 and J is TRBJ2-7; D perhaps matches TRBD1 (6 bases). The CDR3 sequence is 15 residues long. CDR1 MNHNS and CDR2 SASEGT come from the germline V gene. V gave up 5 bases and J gave up 2 bases, with 16 bases separating them. The CDR3 loop reads CASSSQGQVAYEQYF. CDR3 in DNA: TGTGCCAGCAGTTCCCAGGGGCAGGTGGCCTACGAGCAGTACTTC.

This clonotype was observed a few times. V gene TRBV27 combines with J gene TRBJ2-7; 15 bases align to TRBD2. From germline, CDR1 is MNHEY and CDR2 SMNVEV (reference sequence). V dropped 8 bases and J dropped 4; count of bases not matched to a gene: 0. This CDR3 has 13 amino acids. The CDR3 region has the DNA TGTGCCAGCGGACTAGCGGGAGGGTACGAGCAGTACTTC. Protein sequence: CASGLAGGYEQYF.

This clonotype showed up just a few times. The chain joins TRBV7-9 to TRBJ2-1; D is ambiguous. Trimming took off 5 bases at V and 10 bases at J, with 15 bases between the two ends. CDR1 is SEHNR, CDR2 FQNEAQ, per germline (reference sequence). The CDR3 extends over 13 amino acids. CDR3 coding DNA: TGTGCCAGCAGCCTAGATAAGTTGTGGGAGCAGTTCTTC. Residues: CASSLDKLWEQFF.

CDR3 sequence: CASSFMGSDTQYF. The DNA of the CDR3 is TGTGCCAGCAGCTTTATGGGTTCAGATACGCAGTATTTT. The chain recombines TRBV7-3 with TRBJ2-3; no clear D. The CDR3 runs 13 residues. Germline CDR1 is SGHTA and CDR2 is FQGTGA. The V and J ends lost 3 bases and 4 bases respectively, with 8 bases between them.

The J gene is TRBJ2-1, the V gene TRBV10-3, with a tentative D call TRBD1 (7 bases). This CDR3 has 13 amino acids. The germline CDR1 and CDR2 sequences are ENHRY and SYGVKD. V was trimmed by 8 bases and J by 6 bases, leaving 14 bases between them. Here the CDR3 DNA reads TGTGCCATCGAGCCAGGGGGAGGCAATGAGCAGTTCTTC. This translates into CAIEPGGGNEQFF.

This clonotype was counted at least ten times. This rearrangement joins TRBV30 to TRBJ1-1; perhaps TRBD1 as D (6 bases). The V and J ends lost 3 bases and 1 base respectively, with 18 bases between them. From germline, CDR1 is GTSNPN and CDR2 SVGIG (reference sequence). The length of the CDR3 is 16 residues. The CDR3 reads CAWSKQGEAGNTEAFF. The CDR3 region has the DNA TGTGCCTGGAGCAAACAGGGTGAAGCTGGGAACACTGAAGCTTTCTTT.

The chain uses TRBV6-2 or TRBV6-3 and TRBJ1-5; weak D call: TRBD1 (6 bases). Germline assignment: CDR1 MNHEY and CDR2 SVGEGT. The CDR3 is 15 amino acids. V gave up 7 bases and J gave up 7 bases, with 20 bases separating them. This CDR3 is CASTPGGGSWQPQHF. The CDR3 DNA sequence: TGTGCCAGCACTCCCGGAGGGGGATCATGGCAGCCCCAGCATTTT.

V usage is TRBV12-3 or TRBV12-4 and J usage is TRBJ1-4; no firm D call. This CDR3 is built from 15 residues. The ends were cut back, 1 base at V and 4 bases at J, with 10 bases in the middle. CDR3 coding DNA: TGTGCCAGCAGTTTAGACAGAGTGAATAATGAAAAACTGTTTTTT. This codes for CASSLDRVNNEKLFF.

This clonotype was seen only a few times. The chain couples TRBV20-1 to TRBJ1-2; unclear D gene. This CDR3 region has 12 residues. Between the trimmed V and J ends, which lost 6 bases and 7 bases, there was a span of 15 bases. Germline CDR1 DFQATT, CDR2 SNEGSKA (reference sequence). The CDR3 nucleotides are TGCAGTGCCCCGAACCCAATGGGTGGCTACACCTTC. It yields the protein CSAPNPMGGYTF.

The rearrangement uses TRBV29-1 and TRBJ1-1; tentatively, D is TRBD1 (5 bases). The germline gives CDR1 SQVTM, CDR2 ANQGSEA. This CDR3 spans 13 amino acids. V dropped 2 bases and J dropped 2 bases, with 9 bases sitting between them. The CDR3 region is CSVETQGNTEAFF. The CDR3 coding sequence is TGCAGCGTTGAAACCCAGGGCAACACTGAAGCTTTCTTT.

This clonotype was observed at least ten times. The chain has TRBV6-1 and TRBJ2-5; a weak D match, TRBD1 (5 bases). The CDR3 spans 16 residues. The germline CDR1 and CDR2 sequences are MNHNS and SASEGT. V lost 7 bases and J lost 1, with 19 bases in between. The CDR3 region is CASNEFASTAQETQYF. The CDR3 DNA reads as TGTGCCAGCAACGAATTTGCCTCGACAGCCCAAGAGACCCAGTACTTC.

This clonotype was recorded a few times. This chain uses TRBV19 with TRBJ1-3; D is uncertain. Trimming removed 2 bases at V and 2 bases at J, with 10 bases between. This CDR3 is 15 amino acids long. Germline V gene data show CDR1 as LNHDA and CDR2 as SQIVND (reference sequence). The CDR3 loop reads CASSISLTPGNTIYF. CDR3 DNA: TGTGCCAGTAGTATATCACTGACACCTGGAAACACCATATATTTT. The whole variable domain, remainder taken from reference TRBV19 and TRBJ1-3, is DGGITQSPKYLFRKEGQNVTLSCEQNLNHDAMYWYRQDPGQGLRLIYYSQIVNDFQKGDIAEGYSVSREKKESFPLTVTSAQKNPTAFYLCASSISLTPGNTIYFGEGSWLTVV.

The chain combines TRBV12-3 or TRBV12-4 with TRBJ2-1; 7 positions agree with TRBD1. The CDR3 runs to 15 residues. The V gene end was trimmed by 5 bases and the J gene end by 5 bases; junction bases not matched to a gene: 9. The CDR3 sequence: CASSTWDRTHNEQFF. The CDR3 DNA reads TGTGCCAGCAGTACATGGGACAGAACCCACAATGAGCAGTTCTTC.

This clonotype was found many times. The CDR3 region is CASSLDGRPNTEAFF. The CDR3 bases are TGCGCCAGCAGCTTGGACGGACGTCCGAACACTGAAGCTTTCTTT. The chain uses TRBV5-1 and TRBJ1-1; D gene ambiguous. V was shortened by 0 bases and J by 1 base, with 10 bases between the two germline ends. The length of the CDR3 is 15 residues. Germline CDR1 is SGHRS and CDR2 is YFSETQ. The variable domain in full, completed from reference TRBV5-1 and TRBJ1-1, reads KAGVTQTPRYLIKTRGQQVTLSCSPISGHRSVSWYQQTPGQGLQFLFEYFSETQRNKGNFPGRFSGRQFSNSRSEMNVSTLELGDSALYLCASSLDGRPNTEAFFGQGTRLTVV.

This clonotype was counted a single time. The gene calls are TRBV20-1 and TRBJ2-3; unclear D gene. V was clipped by 1 base and J by 1 base, with 9 bases between them. The CDR3 covers 14 residues. The V gene's germline CDR1 is DFQATT and CDR2 SNEGSKA (reference sequence). CDR3 amino acids: CSARATIGTDTQYF. CDR3 in DNA: TGCAGTGCTAGAGCTACGATAGGCACAGATACGCAGTATTTT.

This clonotype was observed many times. CDR3: CASSGPGTAYEQYF. In DNA, the CDR3 is TGTGCCAGCAGCGGTCCTGGGACAGCATACGAGCAGTACTTC. The rearrangement joins TRBV7-9 to TRBJ2-7, with 7 bases identical to TRBD1. CDR3 length: 14 residues. The germline gives CDR1 SEHNR, CDR2 FQNEAQ (reference sequence). Losses at the gene ends were 5 bases for V and 4 bases for J; bases not matched to a gene: 8.

The J gene is TRBJ1-3, the V gene TRBV20-1; perhaps TRBD1 as D (6 bases). Trimming left V 3 bases short and J 2 bases short, with 11 bases between. The length of the CDR3 is 14 residues. Germline loops: CDR1 DFQATT, CDR2 SNEGSKA (reference sequence). CDR3 bases: TGCAGTGCTAGCAGGGGTACCCCTGGAAACACCATATATTTT. It yields the protein CSASRGTPGNTIYF.

This clonotype was detected a few times. The genes are TRBV6-6 and TRBJ1-2; D not certain. Trimming pared 0 bases from V and 7 bases from J, leaving 18 bases between. Germline CDR1 reads MNHNY; CDR2 reads SVGAGI (reference sequence). The CDR3 loop spans 16 amino acids. In DNA, the CDR3 is TGTGCCAGCAGTTACTCGTCTGGGAGCCCTTCGGGTGGCTACACCTTC. Protein product: CASSYSSGSPSGGYTF.

This clonotype was recorded many times. The CDR3 DNA is TGTGCCAGCAGCTTAGGGGGAGGGCAAGAGACCCAGTACTTC. This translates into CASSLGGGQETQYF. The chain combines TRBV7-2 with TRBJ2-5, with 7 positions matching TRBD2. Looked up from germline, CDR1 is SGHTA and CDR2 is FQGNSA. The V and J ends lost 1 base and 2 bases, in that order; junction bases with no gene match: 1. CDR3 length equals 14 residues.

The table lists this clonotype with many counts. The chain links TRBV4-1 to TRBJ1-4; D perhaps matches TRBD1 (5 bases). V lost 0 bases and J 10 bases, leaving 12 bases between the germline ends. Germline V CDR1 and CDR2: MGHRA, YSYEKL. This CDR3 comprises 14 residues. The CDR3 region has the DNA TGCGCCAGCAGCCAAGAGGGGGATCCGAGAAAACTGTTTTTT. It is translated as CASSQEGDPRKLFF.

The chain employs TRBV6-1 and TRBJ1-4, with D unresolved. There are 15 residues in the CDR3. Trimming stripped 4 bases from V and 4 bases from J, with 13 bases between. CDR1 is MNHNS, CDR2 SASEGT, per germline. Here the CDR3 DNA reads TGTGCCAGCAGTGGCGTAAGCGGCTATAATGAAAAACTGTTTTTT. Translating it yields CASSGVSGYNEKLFF.

The chain couples TRBV28 to TRBJ2-2; 8 bases map to TRBD1. Germline CDR1 and CDR2: MDHEN and SYDVKM. The CDR3 sequence is 15 residues long. V lost 5 bases, J lost 1 base, and 3 bases stayed unmatched. The CDR3 spells CASSLGQVNTGELFF. In nucleotides, the CDR3 is TGTGCCAGCAGTCTGGGACAGGTGAACACCGGGGAGCTGTTTTTT. The entire variable domain, with the rest obtained from reference TRBV28 and TRBJ2-2, is as follows: DVKVTQSSRYLVKRTGEKVFLECVQDMDHENMFWYRQDPGLGLRLIYFSYDVKMKEKGDIPEGYSVSREKKERFSLILESASTNQTSMYLCASSLGQVNTGELFFGEGSRLTVL.

The chain combines TRBV7-2 with TRBJ2-1, with 8 nucleotides matching TRBD1. The CDR3 length is 15 residues. V was clipped by 7 bases and J by 4 bases; unmatched bases: 9. From germline, CDR1 is SGHTA and CDR2 FQGNSA. CDR3 protein: CASNRDRDRYNEQFF. The CDR3 DNA is TGTGCCAGCAACCGGGACCGGGACAGGTACAATGAGCAGTTCTTC.